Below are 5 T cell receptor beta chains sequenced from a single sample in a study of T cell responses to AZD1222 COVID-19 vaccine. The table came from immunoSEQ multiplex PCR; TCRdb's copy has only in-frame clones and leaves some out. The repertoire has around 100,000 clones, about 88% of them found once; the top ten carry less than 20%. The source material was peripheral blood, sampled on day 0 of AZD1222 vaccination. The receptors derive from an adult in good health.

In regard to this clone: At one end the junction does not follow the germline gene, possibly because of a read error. DNA for the CDR3: TGTGCCTGGAGACCACACCGGGACAGGGGTTTT. Amino acid sequence: CAWRPHRDRGF. The chain joins TRBV30 to TRBJ1-6; 10 bases are a match to TRBD1. The CDR3 runs 11 residues. Germline V gives CDR1 GTSNPN, CDR2 SVGIG (reference sequence).

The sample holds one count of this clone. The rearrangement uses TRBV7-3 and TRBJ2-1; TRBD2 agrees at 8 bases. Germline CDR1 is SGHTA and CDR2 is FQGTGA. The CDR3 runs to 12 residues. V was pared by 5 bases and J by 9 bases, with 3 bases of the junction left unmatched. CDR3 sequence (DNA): TGTGCCAGCAGCGCCGGGAGGGGTGAGCAGTTCTTC. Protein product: CASSAGRGEQFF.

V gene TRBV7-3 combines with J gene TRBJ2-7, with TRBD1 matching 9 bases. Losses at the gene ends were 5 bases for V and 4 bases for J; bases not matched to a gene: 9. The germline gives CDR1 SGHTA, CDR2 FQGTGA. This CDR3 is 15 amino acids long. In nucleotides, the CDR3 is TGTGCCAGCAGCCTAAGCGTGGGACAGGGTTACGAGCAGTACTTC. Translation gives CASSLSVGQGYEQYF.

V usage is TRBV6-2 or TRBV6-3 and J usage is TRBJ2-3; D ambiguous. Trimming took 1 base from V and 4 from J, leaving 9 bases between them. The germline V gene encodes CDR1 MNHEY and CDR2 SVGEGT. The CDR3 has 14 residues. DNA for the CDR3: TGTGCCAGCAGTTACTTGGGTAATCCAGATACGCAGTATTTT. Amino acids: CASSYLGNPDTQYF.

The CDR3: CASGGGVVAGYTF. DNA of the CDR3: TGTGCCAGTGGGGGAGGGGTGGTGGCCGGCTACACCTTC. The gene calls are TRBV19 and TRBJ1-2; D perhaps matches TRBD1 (5 bases). The CDR3 extends over 13 amino acids. Germline-derived CDR1 and CDR2 are LNHDA and SQIVND (reference sequence). The V gene lost 8 bases and the J gene lost 8 bases, with 18 bases spanning the gap.